This TCR beta chain was recovered during a study of T-cell memory formation after mild COVID-19. This CDR3 is 18 amino acids long. In germline, CDR1 is ENHRY, CDR2 SYGVKD. V gave up 2 bases and J gave up 0 bases, with 17 bases separating them. A single record per CDR3 protein comes from TCRdb applying MiXCR to the 5' RACE reads. The sample holds 75,000 to 95,000 distinct CDR3 sequences, about 12% seen once. Sequenced input: PBMCs or a T cell subset sorted from them (not recorded which). The V and J genes are TRBV10-3 and TRBJ2-1; D unclear. This clonotype was sampled from an adult woman who had mild COVID-19 (a few samples of this study predate the infection). Cell type and time point are not known. The CDR3 coding sequence is TGTGCCATCAGTGAGGGCAGGTTTCCCCAGAGCTCCTACAATGAGCAGTTCTTC. Translating it yields CAISEGRFPQSSYNEQFF.